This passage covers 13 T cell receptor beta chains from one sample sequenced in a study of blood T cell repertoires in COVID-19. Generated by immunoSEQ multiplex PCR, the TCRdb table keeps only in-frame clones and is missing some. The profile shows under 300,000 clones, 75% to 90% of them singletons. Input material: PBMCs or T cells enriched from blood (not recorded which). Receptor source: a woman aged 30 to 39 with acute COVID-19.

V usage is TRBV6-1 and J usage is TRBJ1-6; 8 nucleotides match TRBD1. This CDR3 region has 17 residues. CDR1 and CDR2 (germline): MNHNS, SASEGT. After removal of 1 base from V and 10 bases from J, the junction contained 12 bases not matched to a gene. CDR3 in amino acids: CASSEVWSGQGPSPLHF. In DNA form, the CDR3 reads TGTGCCAGCAGTGAAGTCTGGTCCGGACAGGGTCCCTCACCCCTCCACTTT.

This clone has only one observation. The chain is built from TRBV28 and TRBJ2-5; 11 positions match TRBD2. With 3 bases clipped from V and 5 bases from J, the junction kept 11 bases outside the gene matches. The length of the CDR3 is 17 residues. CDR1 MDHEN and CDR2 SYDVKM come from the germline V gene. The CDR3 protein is CASSLETGTSGSETQYF. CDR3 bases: TGTGCCAGCAGTTTGGAGACCGGGACTAGCGGTTCTGAGACCCAGTACTTC.

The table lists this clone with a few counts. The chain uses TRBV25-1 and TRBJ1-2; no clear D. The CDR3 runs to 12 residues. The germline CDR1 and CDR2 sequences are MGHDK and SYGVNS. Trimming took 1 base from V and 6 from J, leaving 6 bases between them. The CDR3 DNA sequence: TGTGCCAGCAGTGAATTCGGGGATGGCTACACCTTC. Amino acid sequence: CASSEFGDGYTF.

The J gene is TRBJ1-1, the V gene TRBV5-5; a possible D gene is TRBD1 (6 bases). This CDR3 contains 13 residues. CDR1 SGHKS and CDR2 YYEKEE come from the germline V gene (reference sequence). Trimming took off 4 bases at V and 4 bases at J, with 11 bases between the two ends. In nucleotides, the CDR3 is TGTGCCAGCAGCACACAGGGCCTCACTGAAGCTTTCTTT. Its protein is CASSTQGLTEAFF.

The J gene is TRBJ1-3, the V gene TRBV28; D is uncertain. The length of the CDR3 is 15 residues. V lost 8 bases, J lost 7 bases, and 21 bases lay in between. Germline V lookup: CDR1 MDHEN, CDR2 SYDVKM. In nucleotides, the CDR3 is TGTGCCAGCGGAACAGAGACCTCTGGTTGGAACACCATATATTTT. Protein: CASGTETSGWNTIYF.

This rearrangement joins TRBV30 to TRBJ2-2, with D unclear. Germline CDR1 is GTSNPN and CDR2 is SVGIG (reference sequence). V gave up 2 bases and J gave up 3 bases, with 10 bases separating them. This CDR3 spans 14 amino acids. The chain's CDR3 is CAWSFPSDTGELFF. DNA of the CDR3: TGTGCCTGGAGTTTCCCGTCGGACACCGGGGAGCTGTTTTTT. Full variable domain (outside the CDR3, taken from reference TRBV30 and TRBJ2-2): SQTIHQWPATLVQPVGSPLSLECTVEGTSNPNLYWYRQAAGRGLQLLFYSVGIGQISSEVPQNLSASRPQDRQFILSSKKLLLSDSGFYLCAWSFPSDTGELFFGEGSRLTVL.

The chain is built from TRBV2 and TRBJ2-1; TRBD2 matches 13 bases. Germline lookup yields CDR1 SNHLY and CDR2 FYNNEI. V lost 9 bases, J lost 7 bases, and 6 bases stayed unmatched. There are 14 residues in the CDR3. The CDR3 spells CASPGLAGSNEQFF. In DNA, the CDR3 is TGTGCCAGTCCGGGACTAGCGGGATCAAATGAGCAGTTCTTC.

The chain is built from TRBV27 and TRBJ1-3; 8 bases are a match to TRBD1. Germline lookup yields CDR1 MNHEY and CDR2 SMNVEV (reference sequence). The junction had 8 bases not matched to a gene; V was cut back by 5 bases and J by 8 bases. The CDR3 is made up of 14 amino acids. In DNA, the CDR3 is TGTGCCAGCAGTCTGAGGACAGGGATGGACACCATATATTTT. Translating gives CASSLRTGMDTIYF.

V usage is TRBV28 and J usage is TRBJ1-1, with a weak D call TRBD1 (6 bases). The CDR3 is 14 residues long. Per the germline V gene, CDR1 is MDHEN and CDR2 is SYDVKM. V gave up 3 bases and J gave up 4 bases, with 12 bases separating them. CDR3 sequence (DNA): TGTGCCAGCAGTTTTGCGGGGGGGCCCACTGAAGCTTTCTTT. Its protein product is CASSFAGGPTEAFF.

The CDR3 bases are TGTGCCAGCAGCCAAATGAGTAGCAATCAGCCCCAGCATTTT. As protein: CASSQMSSNQPQHF. The V call is TRBV14, the J call TRBJ1-5; D is ambiguous. The CDR3 contains 14 residues. V lost 2 bases and J lost 0, with 5 bases in between. Germline V lookup: CDR1 SGHDN, CDR2 FVKESK.

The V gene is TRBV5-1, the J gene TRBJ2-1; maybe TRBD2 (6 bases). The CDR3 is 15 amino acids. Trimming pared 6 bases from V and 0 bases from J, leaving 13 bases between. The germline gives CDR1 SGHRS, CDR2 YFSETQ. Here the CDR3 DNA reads TGCGCCAGCAATAAAGCGGGCAGCTCCTACAATGAGCAGTTCTTC. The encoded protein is CASNKAGSSYNEQFF.

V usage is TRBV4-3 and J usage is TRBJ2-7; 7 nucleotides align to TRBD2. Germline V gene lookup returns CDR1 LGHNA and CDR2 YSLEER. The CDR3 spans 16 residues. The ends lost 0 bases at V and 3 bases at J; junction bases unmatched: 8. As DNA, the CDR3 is TGCGCCAGCAGCCAAGATGTGTCGGGAGGACTCTACGAGCAGTACTTC. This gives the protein CASSQDVSGGLYEQYF.

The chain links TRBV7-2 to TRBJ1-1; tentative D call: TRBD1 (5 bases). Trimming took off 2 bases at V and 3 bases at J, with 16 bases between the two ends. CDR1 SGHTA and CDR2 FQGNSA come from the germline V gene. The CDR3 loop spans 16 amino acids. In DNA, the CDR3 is TGTGCCAGCAGCTTATTTAGGGCAGGGTGGCACACTGAAGCTTTCTTT. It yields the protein CASSLFRAGWHTEAFF.